This TCR beta chain was observed in a study of T cells after posttransplantation cyclophosphamide. Trimming cost V 1 base and J 0 bases, with 10 bases left between them. CDR3 size: 16 residues. The germline V gene encodes CDR1 MGHDK and CDR2 SYGVNS. As to this clone: Its antigen is not identified.

Data came from immunoSEQ multiplex PCR; TCRdb stores just in-frame clones and leaves some out. The sample includes 25,000 to 35,000 clones, 80% to 90% seen only once; the top ten take under 15%. The study's findings and limits: Recipient CMV seropositivity and CMV reactivation strongly tracked TRB clonality.

The receptor comes from a woman in her 40s with a blood cancer, CMV-positive, and with a related stem cell donor. The sample comprised PBMCs. The chain joins TRBV25-1 to TRBJ2-1; TRBD2 might be the D (6 bases). In DNA form, the CDR3 reads TGTGCCAGCAGTGAATGGGGGGACCCCTCCTACAATGAGCAGTTCTTC. Amino acids: CASSEWGDPSYNEQFF.